This TCR beta chain was documented in a study of cytomegalovirus exposure and HLA in healthy donors. Broader study findings: Usually a TCR sequence was rare, but some public TCRs were found in many donors.

PCR employed 60 Vbeta and 13 Jbeta primers. Sequencing was performed with immunoSEQ multiplex PCR; in TCRdb, only in-frame clones are kept and a portion is missing. The sample records about 170,000 clones, around 80% being singletons. Comment on this clone: Its antigen remains unidentified.

The ends were cut back, 4 bases at V and 0 bases at J, with 14 bases in the middle. Germline assignment: CDR1 SGHKS and CDR2 YYEKEE (reference sequence). The CDR3 runs to 16 residues. The sequence came from a girl between 10 and 17 years old in good health and CMV-seropositive. Sequenced: PBMCs. The rearrangement links TRBV5-5 to TRBJ2-4; D is perhaps TRBD1 (6 bases). CDR3 sequence reads: CASSRDILLAKNIQYF. Here the CDR3 DNA reads TGTGCCAGCAGCCGGGACATATTACTAGCCAAAAACATTCAGTACTTC.